Below are 6 T cell receptor beta chains sequenced from a single sample in a study of blood T cell repertoires in COVID-19. Sequencing used immunoSEQ multiplex PCR; TCRdb keeps in-frame clones, though not all of them. The data show nearly 200,000 clones, with about 86% seen just once and 0.7% to 0.85% held by the top ten. Sequencing was carried out using peripheral blood. The origin of the receptors is a woman between 65 and 79 years old with acute or convalescent COVID-19.

The rearrangement joins TRBV29-1 to TRBJ1-2, with D maybe TRBD1 (5 bases). The germline CDR1 and CDR2 sequences are SQVTM and ANQGSEA. The CDR3 loop spans 11 amino acids. V was clipped by 3 bases and J by 8 bases, with 10 bases between them. CDR3 sequence reads: CSVDSTGGYTF. CDR3 sequence (DNA): TGCAGCGTTGACAGCACAGGCGGCTACACCTTC.

The genes are TRBV19 and TRBJ1-3; no firm D call. The V end was cut by 8 bases, the J end by 9 bases, with 23 bases between. CDR1 and CDR2 (germline): LNHDA, SQIVND (reference sequence). This CDR3 comprises 15 residues. The CDR3 sequence is CASPNPRKRRGTIYF. The DNA of the CDR3 is TGTGCCAGTCCCAACCCTCGGAAGCGGCGGGGCACCATATATTTT.

This rearrangement joins TRBV4-1 to TRBJ1-3; TRBD1 aligns across 7 bases. Germline loops: CDR1 MGHRA, CDR2 YSYEKL. The J segment lost 0 bases and the V segment lost 1 base, leaving 9 bases of the junction unmatched. The CDR3 loop spans 18 amino acids. The CDR3 reads CASSQGGEGDSSGNTIYF. The CDR3 DNA sequence: TGCGCCAGCAGCCAAGGGGGCGAGGGGGACAGCTCTGGAAACACCATATATTTT.

The genes are TRBV5-1 and TRBJ2-5; TRBD2 is a possible D gene (5 bases). This CDR3 is built from 13 residues. The V end lost 4 bases, the J end lost 2 bases, and 9 bases lay between the germline ends. Looked up from germline, CDR1 is SGHRS and CDR2 is YFSETQ. This chain's CDR3 is CASSMPGQETQYF. The CDR3 coding sequence is TGCGCCAGCAGCATGCCGGGACAAGAGACCCAGTACTTC.

With respect to this clone: An end of the junction differs from the germline gene, which may be a read error. This chain uses TRBV7-7 with TRBJ2-5; 10 bases line up with TRBD2. Germline values: CDR1 SSHAT, CDR2 FNYEAQ (reference sequence). The CDR3 extends over 15 amino acids. The CDR3 DNA follows: TGTGCTAGCAGCAGTAGCGGGGGGCTTCAAGAGACCCAGTACTTC. Its translation is CASSSSGGLQETQYF.

The chain recombines TRBV7-2 with TRBJ2-2; TRBD2 agrees at 7 bases. With 5 bases clipped from V and 4 bases from J, the junction kept 7 bases outside the gene matches. The germline V gene encodes CDR1 SGHTA and CDR2 FQGNSA. The CDR3 runs 15 residues. The DNA of the CDR3 is TGTGCCAGCAGCGTCAGGCGGGAGAGCACCGGGGAGCTGTTTTTT. It yields the protein CASSVRRESTGELFF.